This TCR beta chain was recovered during a study of PD-1 blockade in classical Hodgkin lymphoma. Whole-study context: Nivolumab 3 mg/kg was given intravenously every 2 weeks.

CDR3 length equals 16 residues. With 2 bases clipped from V and 2 bases from J, the junction kept 5 bases outside the gene matches. The germline CDR1 and CDR2 sequences are SGHRS and YFSETQ. Regarding the study as a whole: Similar baseline diversity was found in complete responders and newly diagnosed patients. A significant rise in TCR diversity by C4D1 was seen for CD4+ but not CD8+ cells. Relapsed/refractory patients reportedly had lower baseline diversity than newly diagnosed patients.

Regarding this clone: What it recognizes is unknown.

Autologous stem cell transplantation was followed by relapse in every patient, and brentuximab vedotin exposure varied. Using immunoSEQ multiplex PCR, the repertoire was profiled, and TCRdb retains in-frame clones only, with some absent. The sample includes tens of thousands of clones, just over 70% of them seen just once. The chain carries TRBV5-1 and TRBJ2-1; the match to TRBD2 covers 9 bases. Material: peripheral blood mononuclear cells (PBMCs), obtained before the second cycle of nivolumab. The clonotype originates from a human donor with classical Hodgkin lymphoma. DNA for the CDR3: TGCGCCAGCAGCTTTCCCCCTAGCGGGACCTACAATGAGCAGTTCTTC. It specifies CASSFPPSGTYNEQFF.